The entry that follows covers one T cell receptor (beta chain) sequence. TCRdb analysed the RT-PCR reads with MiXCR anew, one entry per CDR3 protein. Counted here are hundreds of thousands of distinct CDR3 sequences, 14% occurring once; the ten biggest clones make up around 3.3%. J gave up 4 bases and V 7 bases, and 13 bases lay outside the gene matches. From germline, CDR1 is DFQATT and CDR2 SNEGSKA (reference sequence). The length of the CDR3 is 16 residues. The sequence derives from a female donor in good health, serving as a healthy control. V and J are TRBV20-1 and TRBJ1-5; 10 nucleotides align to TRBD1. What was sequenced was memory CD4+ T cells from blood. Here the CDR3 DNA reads TGCAGTGTTACGACCGGGACAGGGGCGTTAAATCAGCCCCAGCATTTT. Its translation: CSVTTGTGALNQPQHF.